The next 29 T cell receptor beta chains were all read from a single sample in a study of Graves' ophthalmopathy and Graves' hyperthyroidism. RNA transcripts yielded amplified TCR beta CDR3 regions. An opening RT-PCR round employed HTBI primers and preceded a second-round multiplex PCR. MiXCR, run by TCRdb on the multiplex PCR reads, gives a single entry per CDR3 protein. The table shows 350,000 to 400,000 distinct CDR3 sequences, with around 18% occurring only once. The sequenced material came from peripheral blood. These receptors originate from a woman in her late teens or twenties with Graves' ophthalmopathy.

This clonotype appeared a few times. The gene calls are TRBV6-5 and TRBJ1-5; D call uncertain. V lost 2 bases and J lost 1, with 6 bases in between. The CDR3 is made up of 14 amino acids. CDR1 is MNHEY, CDR2 SVGAGI, per germline. CDR3 sequence (DNA): TGTGCCAGCAGTTACCGGGCCAGCAATCAGCCCCAGCATTTT. Translated, it gives CASSYRASNQPQHF.

The rearrangement joins TRBV6-2 or TRBV6-3 to TRBJ2-7; unclear D gene. In germline, CDR1 is MNHEY, CDR2 SVGEGT. The V end was cut by 6 bases, the J end by 2 bases, with 8 bases between. The CDR3 runs to 12 residues. CDR3 DNA: TGTGCCAGCAGCCCACTGACCTACGAGCAGTACTTC. The encoded protein is CASSPLTYEQYF.

The sample holds many counts of this clonotype. The chain employs TRBV4-3 and TRBJ2-7, with TRBD2 matching over 11 bases. The CDR3 has 18 amino acids. V was clipped by 0 bases and J by 1 base; unmatched bases: 8. The germline CDR1 and CDR2 sequences are LGHNA and YSLEER. In nucleotides, the CDR3 is TGCGCCAGCAGCCAAGATCGCGGACTAGCGGGCACATCCTACGAGCAGTACTTC. Amino acids: CASSQDRGLAGTSYEQYF.

This clonotype was seen repeatedly, ten times or more. This rearrangement joins TRBV27 to TRBJ2-2, with 9 bases matching TRBD2. Germline CDR1 and CDR2: MNHEY and SMNVEV (reference sequence). The CDR3 has 17 residues. Germline trimming cut 2 bases from V and 1 base from J; bases unmatched to any gene: 5. The CDR3 loop is CASSLKREDRNTGELFF. In DNA, the CDR3 is TGTGCCAGCAGTTTAAAGCGGGAGGACCGGAACACCGGGGAGCTGTTTTTT.

This clonotype was counted ten times or more. The V and J genes are TRBV12-5 and TRBJ2-7; D remains ambiguous. Germline V gene data show CDR1 as LGHNT and CDR2 as FRNRAP. The CDR3 spans 13 residues. V was clipped by 1 base and J by 6 bases, with 10 bases between them. CDR3 DNA sequence: TGTGCTAGTGGTTTGGATGGGGTCTCCGAGCAGTACTTC. Protein product: CASGLDGVSEQYF.

This clonotype was counted many times. The chain links TRBV7-9 to TRBJ2-5, with a tentative D call TRBD2 (6 bases). This CDR3 has 14 residues. Trimming shortened V by 5 bases and J by 2 bases, and 12 bases separated the two germline ends. Per germline, CDR1 SEHNR and CDR2 FQNEAQ (reference sequence). Written as DNA, the CDR3 is TGTGCCAGCAGCGTAACGACTAGACAAGAGACCCAGTACTTC. It is translated as CASSVTTRQETQYF.

This clonotype came up many times. The CDR3 DNA is TGTGCCGGCAACCCCGGACAGGGCGTCAATCAGCCCCAGCATTTT. Translated: CAGNPGQGVNQPQHF. The genes are TRBV2 and TRBJ1-5; TRBD1 agrees at 8 bases. V lost 11 bases to trimming and J lost 3 bases; unmatched junction nucleotides: 12. The CDR3 contains 15 residues. Germline assignment: CDR1 SNHLY and CDR2 FYNNEI. Full variable domain (missing parts from reference TRBV2 and TRBJ1-5): EPEVTQTPSHQVTQMGQEVILRCVPISNHLYFYWYRQILGQKVEFLVSFYNNEISEKSEIFDDQFSVERPDGSNFTLKIRSTKLEDSAMYFCAGNPGQGVNQPQHFGDGTRLSIL.

This clonotype showed up many times. V and J are TRBV7-3 and TRBJ1-1; D is possibly TRBD1 (5 bases). Trimming removed 5 bases at V and 4 bases at J, with 14 bases between. Germline CDR1 SGHTA, CDR2 FQGTGA. The CDR3 is made up of 14 amino acids. The CDR3 nucleotides are TGTGCCAGCAGCCAAGAGGGGTCTCTCACTGAAGCTTTCTTT. Protein sequence: CASSQEGSLTEAFF.

There are many counts of this clonotype. The chain couples TRBV6-2 or TRBV6-3 to TRBJ2-2; weak D call: TRBD2 (5 bases). CDR3 length: 14 amino acids. V was shortened by 5 bases and J by 7 bases, with 14 bases between the two germline ends. The germline V gene encodes CDR1 MNHEY and CDR2 SVGEGT. The CDR3 DNA sequence: TGTGCCAGCAGTCATCCGAGAGGGTTCGGGGAGCTGTTTTTT. As protein: CASSHPRGFGELFF.

At least ten counts were recorded for this clonotype. The CDR3 is CSARQPNQPQHF. The CDR3 region has the DNA TGCAGTGCTCGACAGCCTAATCAGCCCCAGCATTTT. The chain carries TRBV20-1 and TRBJ1-5; D possibly corresponds to TRBD1 (5 bases). Trimming took off 5 bases at V and 4 bases at J, with 9 bases between the two ends. CDR1 and CDR2 from the germline V gene are DFQATT and SNEGSKA (reference sequence). CDR3 length equals 12 residues.

This clonotype was counted many times. The V gene is TRBV28, the J gene TRBJ1-5; 8 bases agree with TRBD1. Germline trimming cut 3 bases from V and 1 base from J; bases unmatched to any gene: 8. CDR3 size: 17 residues. CDR1 is MDHEN and CDR2 is SYDVKM in the germline V gene. In DNA form, the CDR3 reads TGTGCCAGCAGTTTGCAGGGGGCGAAGAGGAGCAATCAGCCCCAGCATTTT. Its protein product is CASSLQGAKRSNQPQHF.

This clonotype was counted at least ten times. This chain links TRBV2 with TRBJ2-4; D remains unclear. Trimming pared 6 bases from V and 3 bases from J, leaving 12 bases between. The CDR3 runs 14 residues. Looked up from germline, CDR1 is SNHLY and CDR2 is FYNNEI. In DNA, the CDR3 is TGTGCCAGCAGCAGCAGGATTGACAAAAACATTCAGTACTTC. Translating gives CASSSRIDKNIQYF.

Ten or more counts support this clonotype. This chain connects TRBV13 to TRBJ1-3, with a tentative D call TRBD1 (5 bases). With 2 bases removed from V and 2 bases from J, the gap between germline ends came to 19 bases. This CDR3 region has 18 residues. Germline lookup yields CDR1 PRHDT and CDR2 FYEKMQ (reference sequence). CDR3 protein: CASSLWQGPTSTGNTIYF. Here the CDR3 DNA reads TGTGCCAGCAGCTTATGGCAGGGTCCCACCAGCACTGGAAACACCATATATTTT.

There are many counts of this clonotype. This rearrangement joins TRBV27 to TRBJ1-2, with TRBD1 as a possible D gene (5 bases). The CDR3 is 14 residues long. V shed 4 bases and J shed 8 bases, with 17 bases lying between them. Germline CDR1 and CDR2: MNHEY and SMNVEV (reference sequence). The CDR3 DNA follows: TGTGCCAGCAGTTCCCCTGTCGGTAGGGGAGGCTACACCTTC. It encodes CASSSPVGRGGYTF.

This clonotype came up many times. The rearrangement links TRBV6-1 to TRBJ2-7; TRBD1 might be the D (6 bases). V lost 5 bases and J lost 2, with 13 bases in between. The V gene's germline CDR1 is MNHNS and CDR2 SASEGT. The CDR3 contains 14 residues. CDR3 residues: CASSKDRFAYEQYF. The CDR3 DNA follows: TGTGCCAGCAGTAAAGACAGGTTTGCCTACGAGCAGTACTTC.

This clonotype occurred many times. The chain uses TRBV28 and TRBJ1-2; weak D call: TRBD1 (6 bases). Germline V gene data show CDR1 as MDHEN and CDR2 as SYDVKM. The CDR3 length is 16 residues. V shed 4 bases and J shed 4 bases, with 19 bases lying between them. The CDR3 sequence: CASSSHRDMGLYGYTF. The CDR3 DNA sequence: TGTGCCAGCAGTTCCCACCGGGACATGGGGCTCTATGGCTACACCTTC.

This clonotype has ten or more counts. The chain has TRBV7-2 and TRBJ1-2; 8 bases align to TRBD1. Trimming at V came to 2 bases and at J to 8 bases, leaving 7 bases not matched to a gene. Germline CDR1 SGHTA, CDR2 FQGNSA. The CDR3 has 14 amino acids. As DNA, the CDR3 is TGTGCCAGCAGCTTATCAGGGGGCGCCCCCGGCTACACCTTC. Translating it yields CASSLSGGAPGYTF.

In its sample, this clonotype was seen many times. The CDR3 region is CAWRNNYGYTF. CDR3 in DNA: TGTGCCTGGAGAAATAACTATGGCTACACCTTC. This sequence joins TRBV30 and TRBJ1-2; D ambiguous. V lost 3 bases to trimming and J lost 1 base, with 3 bases between them. CDR3 length: 11 amino acids. Germline V gene lookup returns CDR1 GTSNPN and CDR2 SVGIG (reference sequence).

This clonotype was picked up many times. The V call is TRBV3-1, the J call TRBJ1-2; TRBD1 is a possible D gene (6 bases). The ends were cut back, 3 bases at V and 4 bases at J, with 12 bases in the middle. The germline V gene encodes CDR1 LGHDT and CDR2 YNNKEL (reference sequence). CDR3 size: 14 residues. The CDR3 region has the DNA TGTGCCAGCAGCCAGCGTACAGGGATCTATGGCTACACCTTC. This translates into CASSQRTGIYGYTF.

The J gene is TRBJ2-5, the V gene TRBV15; tentative D call: TRBD1 (5 bases). V lost 1 base to trimming and J lost 4 bases, with 16 bases between them. Germline CDR1 LNHNV, CDR2 YYDKDF (reference sequence). This CDR3 contains 16 residues. Here the CDR3 DNA reads TGTGCCACCAGCAGAGGTTGGCAGGGCTCGGGAGAGACCCAGTACTTC. Translated: CATSRGWQGSGETQYF.

This clonotype has ten or more counts. The rearrangement links TRBV6-2 or TRBV6-3 to TRBJ2-7, with 9 bases that match TRBD1. CDR3 length equals 15 residues. V lost 6 bases, J lost 1 base, and 7 bases stayed unmatched. Germline-derived CDR1 and CDR2 are MNHEY and SVGEGT. CDR3 amino acids: CASSLSGTGSYEQYF. Here the CDR3 DNA reads TGTGCCAGCAGCTTATCCGGGACAGGGTCCTACGAGCAGTACTTC.

This clonotype has ten or more counts. The V gene is TRBV6-1, the J gene TRBJ2-4, with 7 nucleotides matching TRBD1. Germline CDR1 MNHNS, CDR2 SASEGT. The trim removed 8 bases at V and 9 bases at J, leaving 7 bases unmatched. CDR3 length equals 12 residues. Here the CDR3 DNA reads TGTGCCAGCTTGGACAGGCCCGGCATTCAGTACTTC. It is translated as CASLDRPGIQYF.

This chain uses TRBV11-2 with TRBJ2-5, with D perhaps TRBD2 (6 bases). CDR1 is SGHAT, CDR2 FQNNGV, per germline. This CDR3 comprises 17 residues. With 4 bases removed from V and 5 bases from J, the gap between germline ends came to 23 bases. CDR3 nucleotides: TGTGCCAGCAGCTCCGGGGTACTAGCTGGGGTTCGTGAGACCCAGTACTTC. This translates into CASSSGVLAGVRETQYF.

This clonotype was picked up many times. The rearrangement links TRBV7-2 to TRBJ1-2; tentative D call: TRBD1 (6 bases). V was trimmed by 3 bases and J by 1 base, leaving 9 bases between them. CDR3 length: 14 residues. Germline V CDR1 and CDR2: SGHTA, FQGNSA. The CDR3 reads CASSLDSNNYGYTF. The CDR3 DNA is TGTGCCAGCAGCTTGGACAGTAATAACTATGGCTACACCTTC.

This clonotype was seen many times. This chain uses TRBV28 with TRBJ2-5; 8 bases fit TRBD2. This CDR3 comprises 15 residues. The V gene end was trimmed by 3 bases and the J gene end by 1 base; junction bases not matched to a gene: 4. Per the germline V gene, CDR1 is MDHEN and CDR2 is SYDVKM. The DNA of the CDR3 is TGTGCCAGCAGTTTTAGCGGGGTACGCCAAGAGACCCAGTACTTC. Translation gives CASSFSGVRQETQYF.

The sample holds many counts of this clonotype. The chain carries TRBV27 and TRBJ1-2; D is ambiguous. Trimming removed 5 bases from V and 4 bases from J, with 11 bases in between. Per the germline V gene, CDR1 is MNHEY and CDR2 is SMNVEV (reference sequence). This CDR3 spans 13 amino acids. The CDR3: CASSPGRPYGYTF. CDR3 DNA sequence: TGTGCCAGCAGTCCCGGACGGCCCTATGGCTACACCTTC.

The sample holds many counts of this clonotype. V is TRBV6-4 and J is TRBJ2-2, with D maybe TRBD1 (5 bases). CDR1 is MRHNA and CDR2 is SNTAGT in the germline V gene. Between the trimmed V and J ends, which lost 3 bases and 3 bases, there was a span of 8 bases. The length of the CDR3 is 14 residues. The CDR3 DNA follows: TGTGCCAGCAGTGAAGGGGTGGACACCGGGGAGCTGTTTTTT. Amino acids: CASSEGVDTGELFF.

This clonotype was detected many times. The gene calls are TRBV5-1 and TRBJ1-5; tentative D call: TRBD1 (6 bases). CDR1 is SGHRS, CDR2 YFSETQ, per germline. The ends were cut back, 1 base at V and 10 bases at J, with 15 bases in the middle. The CDR3 contains 14 residues. The CDR3 reads CASSLWGSGDPQHF. CDR3 coding DNA: TGCGCCAGCAGCTTGTGGGGTTCAGGGGACCCCCAGCATTTT.

Many counts were recorded for this clonotype. One end of the junction varies from germline; a read error may be responsible. The chain recombines TRBV19 with TRBJ1-5, with D possibly matching TRBD1 (6 bases). This CDR3 comprises 15 residues. CDR1 LNHDA and CDR2 SQIVND come from the germline V gene (reference sequence). The CDR3: CASRRSGTSVEPRHF. The CDR3 nucleotides read TGTGCCAGTAGGAGGTCCGGGACATCGGTTGAGCCCCGGCATTTT.